These 20 T cell receptor beta chains originate from one sample sequenced in a study of T-cell reconstitution after alpha-beta-depleted transplantation in children. Unique molecular identifiers were used in preparing the TCRbeta library. TCRdb ran MiXCR on the PCR reads and lists one entry per CDR3 protein. The sample lists 85,000 to 120,000 distinct CDR3 sequences; approximately 8% were seen once. Source: PBMCs, taken before TCRalphabeta/CD19-depleted stem cell transplant. These TCRs come from a boy between 2 and 10 years old with acute lymphoblastic leukemia, due to receive a stem cell transplant.

This clonotype was seen at least ten times. The chain uses TRBV20-1 and TRBJ2-1; 9 bases match TRBD1. There are 15 residues in the CDR3. The germline V gene has CDR1 DFQATT and CDR2 SNEGSKA (reference sequence). CDR3 protein: CTLPPGTGNYNEQFF. For the CDR3, the DNA is TGCACTCTTCCACCCGGGACAGGGAACTACAATGAGCAGTTCTTC.

The rearrangement joins TRBV10-2 to TRBJ1-2, with D uncertain. Trimming left V 6 bases short and J 4 bases short, with 15 bases between. Germline assignment: CDR1 WSHSY and CDR2 SAAADI. CDR3 length equals 14 residues. The CDR3 region is CASRGSDPGYGYTF. The CDR3, as DNA: TGCGCCAGCAGGGGATCCGATCCCGGCTATGGCTACACCTTC.

V gene TRBV7-9 combines with J gene TRBJ1-2; TRBD1 is a possible D gene (5 bases). V lost 4 bases and J 7 bases, leaving 22 bases between the germline ends. The CDR3 has 16 amino acids. Germline loops: CDR1 SEHNR, CDR2 FQNEAQ (reference sequence). DNA of the CDR3: TGTGCCAGCAGCTCCTCAGGGCCCTCCGTTTTTTCTGGCTACACCTTC. Protein: CASSSSGPSVFSGYTF.

This clonotype was seen more than once but under ten times. The chain couples TRBV2 to TRBJ2-1, with D perhaps assigned TRBD1 or TRBD2 (5 bases each). Germline CDR1 is SNHLY and CDR2 is FYNNEI. The V end lost 5 bases, the J end lost 0 bases, and 14 bases lay between the germline ends. The CDR3 consists of 16 residues. The CDR3 loop is CASSLSWDVSYNEQFF. The CDR3 bases are TGTGCCAGCAGTCTTTCATGGGACGTCTCCTACAATGAGCAGTTCTTC.

This clonotype has a handful of counts. The rearrangement joins TRBV7-8 to TRBJ2-7; 8 bases align to TRBD2. Germline V gives CDR1 SGHVS, CDR2 FQNEAQ. The CDR3 spans 17 residues. V lost 5 bases, J lost 0 bases, and 12 bases stayed unmatched. The CDR3 region is CASSALSRGAPSYEQYF. The CDR3 DNA follows: TGTGCCAGCAGCGCGTTATCGCGGGGGGCCCCCTCCTACGAGCAGTACTTC.

About this clonotype: A much larger clone lies one base from this, so it may be a read error. The V call is TRBV5-1, the J call TRBJ1-5, with 11 bases lining up with TRBD1. The length of the CDR3 is 14 residues. Germline V gene data show CDR1 as SGHRS and CDR2 as YFSETQ. The CDR3: CASSLGQGDQPQRF. CDR3 DNA: TGCGCCAGCAGCCTGGGACAGGGGGACCAGCCCCAGCGTTTT.

The sample holds a few counts of this clonotype. The DNA of the CDR3 is TGCAGTGCTAGAGCGGGGGGGCAGGTAGATACGCAGTATTTT. Its translation is CSARAGGQVDTQYF. This chain uses TRBV20-1 with TRBJ2-3; 8 bases match TRBD2. This CDR3 comprises 14 residues. V trimming: 1 base; J trimming: 5 bases; junction bases outside the gene matches: 5. Germline V lookup: CDR1 DFQATT, CDR2 SNEGSKA (reference sequence).

This clonotype came up many times. V is TRBV12-3 or TRBV12-4 and J is TRBJ1-6; 9 nucleotides agree with TRBD1. The V and J ends lost 8 bases and 7 bases, in that order; junction bases with no gene match: 9. The CDR3 is made up of 15 amino acids. The CDR3: CASDRMTGGNSPLHF. The CDR3 nucleotides read TGTGCCAGCGATCGGATGACAGGGGGAAATTCACCCCTCCACTTT.

This clonotype was seen a few times. The CDR3 sequence: CSAAGTSGGYSYEQYF. The CDR3 DNA reads TGCAGTGCTGCCGGGACTAGCGGGGGCTACTCCTACGAGCAGTACTTC. The rearrangement links TRBV20-1 to TRBJ2-7, with TRBD2 matching over 14 bases. There are 16 residues in the CDR3. Germline V gene lookup returns CDR1 DFQATT and CDR2 SNEGSKA (reference sequence). The J segment lost 0 bases and the V segment lost 5 bases, leaving 6 bases of the junction unmatched.

This clonotype was counted only a few times. V gene TRBV4-1 combines with J gene TRBJ2-7, with D possibly called TRBD1 or TRBD2 (7 bases each). Trimming took off 0 bases at V and 1 base at J, with 16 bases between the two ends. From germline, CDR1 is MGHRA and CDR2 YSYEKL. This CDR3 region has 17 residues. The DNA of the CDR3 is TGCGCCAGCAGCCAAGACAGGTCAGGGGGGGGATCCTACGAGCAGTACTTC. It yields the protein CASSQDRSGGGSYEQYF.

The table lists this clonotype with a few counts. The V call is TRBV20-1, the J call TRBJ1-2; D possibly corresponds to TRBD1 (5 bases). The CDR3 spans 12 residues. CDR1 DFQATT and CDR2 SNEGSKA come from the germline V gene (reference sequence). The V end was cut by 1 base, the J end by 7 bases, with 10 bases between. The CDR3 sequence: CSARVAGGGYTF. The CDR3 DNA reads TGCAGTGCTAGAGTGGCGGGGGGTGGCTACACCTTC.

There are many counts of this clonotype. This chain uses TRBV29-1 with TRBJ2-3; TRBD2 agrees at 14 bases. The CDR3 extends over 15 amino acids. From germline, CDR1 is SQVTM and CDR2 ANQGSEA. J lost 2 bases, V lost 6 bases, and 4 bases had no gene match. CDR3 sequence: CSVGTSGGITDTQYF. CDR3 in DNA: TGCAGCGTCGGGACTAGCGGGGGAATCACAGATACGCAGTATTTT.

This clonotype came up a few times. The V and J genes are TRBV2 and TRBJ1-5, with a possible D match to TRBD1 (5 bases). V was shortened by 8 bases and J by 2 bases, with 16 bases between the two germline ends. CDR1 SNHLY and CDR2 FYNNEI come from the germline V gene. The CDR3 runs 15 residues. This CDR3 reads CASALRGSGNQPQHF. The CDR3 DNA sequence: TGTGCCAGCGCCCTGAGGGGCTCCGGCAATCAGCCCCAGCATTTT.

This clonotype was observed at least ten times. The chain carries TRBV5-1 and TRBJ2-2, with TRBD2 identical over 9 bases. The V gene's germline CDR1 is SGHRS and CDR2 YFSETQ. V lost 0 bases and J lost 0; bases outside the gene matches: 6. CDR3 length: 18 residues. The chain's CDR3 is CASSLEAAGGANTGELFF. The CDR3 DNA reads TGCGCCAGCAGCTTGGAGGCAGCGGGGGGCGCGAACACCGGGGAGCTGTTTTTT. The variable domain in full, with the rest retrieved from reference TRBV5-1 and TRBJ2-2, is KAGVTQTPRYLIKTRGQQVTLSCSPISGHRSVSWYQQTPGQGLQFLFEYFSETQRNKGNFPGRFSGRQFSNSRSEMNVSTLELGDSALYLCASSLEAAGGANTGELFFGEGSRLTVL.

The chain combines TRBV7-8 with TRBJ1-6, with TRBD1 identical over 8 bases. The CDR3 runs 14 residues. The V segment lost 5 bases and the J segment 10 bases; nucleotides outside the gene matches: 7. The germline CDR1 and CDR2 sequences are SGHVS and FQNEAQ. CDR3 in DNA: TGTGCCAGCAGCATCGGACAGGGAGGGTCACCCCTCCACTTT. This translates into CASSIGQGGSPLHF.

To note about this clonotype: Being one base from a much bigger clone, this may be a read error. CDR3 nucleotide sequence: TGTGCCAGCAGCGGGGGCCCTCCCTACGAGCAGAACTTC. The encoded protein is CASSGGPPYEQNF. This chain uses TRBV9 with TRBJ2-7; D perhaps matches TRBD1 (5 bases). The CDR3 runs 13 residues. Germline CDR1 SGDLS, CDR2 YYNGEE.

The chain employs TRBV7-9 and TRBJ1-1; D is unresolved. Germline V lookup: CDR1 SEHNR, CDR2 FQNEAQ (reference sequence). The V gene lost 0 bases and the J gene lost 0 bases, with 8 bases spanning the gap. The CDR3 contains 15 residues. In DNA form, the CDR3 reads TGTGCCAGCAGCTTAGCCAGGAAACTGAACACTGAAGCTTTCTTT. Its protein is CASSLARKLNTEAFF.

This clonotype has ten or more counts. This chain joins TRBV4-2 and TRBJ2-5; 10 positions agree with TRBD2. Trimming took 1 base from V and 1 from J; bases not matched to a gene: 3. CDR1 LGHNA and CDR2 YNFKEQ come from the germline V gene. This CDR3 has 16 amino acids. CDR3 protein: CASSQVLAGVQETQYF. CDR3 bases: TGTGCCAGCAGCCAAGTCCTAGCGGGGGTCCAAGAGACCCAGTACTTC.

V usage is TRBV4-2 and J usage is TRBJ1-5, with 7 bases identical to TRBD1. Germline V CDR1 and CDR2: LGHNA, YNFKEQ. The CDR3 extends over 17 amino acids. V was pared by 4 bases and J by 1 base, with 10 bases of the junction left unmatched. In DNA, the CDR3 is TGTGCCAGCAGCCGTAACCCTCAGGGGGAGAGCAATCAGCCCCAGCATTTT. Translated: CASSRNPQGESNQPQHF.

This clonotype was found many times. The V call is TRBV2, the J call TRBJ1-5, with a possible D match to TRBD1 (5 bases). The CDR3 runs to 15 residues. With 6 bases removed from V and 2 bases from J, the gap between germline ends came to 14 bases. CDR1 SNHLY and CDR2 FYNNEI come from the germline V gene. CDR3 in amino acids: CASSYQGGGNQPQHF. The CDR3 DNA is TGTGCCAGCAGCTATCAGGGAGGGGGCAATCAGCCCCAGCATTTT.